The rows below give T cell receptor beta chains drawn from one sample of a study of T cell responses to AZD1222 COVID-19 vaccine. Profiling relied on immunoSEQ multiplex PCR, and the TCRdb table lists in-frame clones only, not all of them. The sample carries under 150,000 clones, about nine tenths recorded once. The sequences come from peripheral blood, collected 28 days after the second AZD1222 dose. These receptors were taken from an adult who received the AZD1222 COVID-19 vaccine. Each CDR3 is given with its conserved first and last residue. A D gene is named only where the DNA matches it firmly. Clone size is stated in some rows and not others, as once, few, many or a class when expanded.

clone_size: .
d_call: .
j_call: TRBJ1-4
v_call: TRBV4-1
cdr3_aa: CASSQERGAGEKLFF
cdr3_nt: TGCGCCAGCAGCCAAGAAAGGGGGGCGGGTGAAAAACTGTTTTTT

clone_size: .
d_call: .
j_call: TRBJ1-2
v_call: TRBV7-9
cdr3_aa: CASSLGTSSANYGYTF
cdr3_nt: TGTGCCAGCAGCTTAGGGACAAGCTCAGCTAACTATGGCTACACCTTC

clone_size: .
d_call: .
j_call: TRBJ2-3
v_call: TRBV7-2
cdr3_aa: CASSLVSGGTDTQYF
cdr3_nt: TGTGCCAGCAGCTTAGTTAGCGGTGGCACAGATACGCAGTATTTT

clone_size: .
d_call: .
j_call: TRBJ1-4
v_call: TRBV27
cdr3_aa: CASSFGTPGSLGKLFF
cdr3_nt: TGTGCCAGCAGTTTCGGGACACCGGGTTCGTTAGGGAAACTGTTTTTT

clone_size: .
d_call: TRBD1
j_call: TRBJ2-4
v_call: TRBV28
cdr3_aa: CASSPQGQGGNIQYF
cdr3_nt: TGTGCCAGCAGTCCGCAGGGACAGGGCGGAAACATTCAGTACTTC

clone_size: .
d_call: .
j_call: TRBJ1-2
v_call: TRBV6-5
cdr3_aa: CASSYSRGGGYTF
cdr3_nt: TGTGCCAGCAGTTACTCGAGAGGCGGAGGCTACACCTTC

clone_size: .
d_call: .
j_call: TRBJ2-7
v_call: TRBV6-1
cdr3_aa: CASSESGAYEQYF
cdr3_nt: TGTGCCAGCAGTGAAAGTGGCGCCTACGAGCAGTACTTC

clone_size: .
d_call: .
j_call: TRBJ2-3
v_call: TRBV28
cdr3_aa: CASSLAASTDTQYF
cdr3_nt: TGTGCCAGCAGTTTAGCGGCTAGCACAGATACGCAGTATTTT

clone_size: .
d_call: .
j_call: TRBJ2-4
v_call: TRBV5-1
cdr3_aa: CASSLMPSGDVGAKNIQYF
cdr3_nt: TGCGCCAGCAGCTTGATGCCCAGCGGCGACGTGGGAGCCAAAAACATTCAGTACTTC

clone_size: .
d_call: .
j_call: TRBJ2-5
v_call: TRBV7-6
cdr3_aa: CASSLVQETQYF
cdr3_nt: TGTGCCAGCAGCTTAGTACAAGAGACCCAGTACTTC

clone_size: .
d_call: .
j_call: TRBJ2-1
v_call: TRBV7-6
cdr3_aa: CASSLSGWAAYNEQFF
cdr3_nt: TGTGCCAGCAGCTTAAGTGGTTGGGCAGCCTACAATGAGCAGTTCTTC

clone_size: .
d_call: .
j_call: TRBJ2-1
v_call: TRBV2
cdr3_aa: CASTSESTSYNEQFF
cdr3_nt: TGTGCCAGCACCTCGGAAAGTACCTCCTACAATGAGCAGTTCTTC

clone_size: .
d_call: .
j_call: TRBJ2-5
v_call: TRBV7-9
cdr3_aa: CASSQRSSEETQYF
cdr3_nt: TGTGCCAGCAGCCAGCGCTCGTCCGAAGAGACCCAGTACTTC

clone_size: .
d_call: TRBD1
j_call: TRBJ2-5
v_call: TRBV28
cdr3_aa: CASRPGQNQETQYF
cdr3_nt: TGTGCCAGCAGACCGGGACAGAACCAAGAGACCCAGTACTTC

clone_size: .
d_call: .
j_call: TRBJ2-7
v_call: TRBV10-1
cdr3_aa: CASSESLGPYEQYF
cdr3_nt: TGCGCCAGCAGTGAGTCGTTAGGCCCCTACGAGCAGTACTTC

clone_size: .
d_call: .
j_call: TRBJ1-1
v_call: TRBV18
cdr3_aa: CASSPPLGVSTEAFF
cdr3_nt: TGTGCCAGCTCACCACCCCTCGGGGTGAGCACTGAAGCTTTCTTT

clone_size: .
d_call: .
j_call: TRBJ1-4
v_call: TRBV28
cdr3_aa: CASSLGGAANEKLFF
cdr3_nt: TGTGCCAGCAGTTTAGGAGGGGCGGCTAATGAAAAACTGTTTTTT

clone_size: once
d_call: .
j_call: TRBJ2-7
v_call: TRBV7-2
cdr3_aa: CASSLPEVGEQYF
cdr3_nt: TGTGCCAGCAGCCTCCCAGAAGTGGGCGAGCAGTACTTC

clone_size: .
d_call: .
j_call: TRBJ2-7
v_call: TRBV9
cdr3_aa: CASSVGGSEGEQYF
cdr3_nt: TGTGCCAGCAGCGTAGGGGGCTCGGAAGGAGAGCAGTACTTC

clone_size: .
d_call: .
j_call: TRBJ1-4
v_call: TRBV11-3
cdr3_aa: CASSLGTATNEKLFF
cdr3_nt: TGTGCCAGCAGCTTAGGGACTGCAACTAATGAAAAACTGTTTTTT

clone_size: .
d_call: .
j_call: TRBJ1-4
v_call: TRBV5-1
cdr3_aa: CASSLGSATNEKLFF
cdr3_nt: TGCGCCAGCAGCTTGGGGTCTGCAACTAATGAAAAACTGTTTTTT

clone_size: .
d_call: .
j_call: TRBJ2-4
v_call: TRBV19
cdr3_aa: CASSIGTAKNIQYF
cdr3_nt: TGTGCCAGTAGTATAGGGACAGCCAAAAACATTCAGTACTTC

clone_size: .
d_call: .
j_call: TRBJ1-1
v_call: TRBV12-3/TRBV12-4
cdr3_aa: CASSLGRGEAFF
cdr3_nt: TGTGCCAGCAGTCTCGGACGGGGGGAAGCTTTCTTT

clone_size: .
d_call: .
j_call: TRBJ2-6
v_call: TRBV29-1
cdr3_aa: CSVEVWGGSGANVLTF
cdr3_nt: TGCAGCGTTGAAGTATGGGGCGGCTCTGGGGCCAACGTCCTGACTTTC

clone_size: .
d_call: .
j_call: TRBJ2-7
v_call: TRBV2
cdr3_aa: CASSLSEEQYF
cdr3_nt: TGTGCCAGCAGCCTAAGCGAGGAGCAGTACTTC

clone_size: .
d_call: .
j_call: TRBJ1-5
v_call: TRBV28
cdr3_aa: CASSPGMRNQPQHF
cdr3_nt: TGTGCCAGCAGCCCAGGGATGCGCAATCAGCCCCAGCATTTT

clone_size: .
d_call: TRBD1
j_call: TRBJ1-5
v_call: TRBV19
cdr3_aa: CASSMGQPYSNQPQHF
cdr3_nt: TGTGCCAGTAGTATGGGACAGCCCTATAGCAATCAGCCCCAGCATTTT

clone_size: .
d_call: .
j_call: TRBJ1-1
v_call: TRBV21-1
cdr3_aa: CASGQGYEAFF
cdr3_nt: TGTGCCAGCGGACAGGGGTATGAAGCTTTCTTT

clone_size: .
d_call: TRBD1
j_call: TRBJ2-7
v_call: TRBV5-8
cdr3_aa: CASSLDGTGVDEQYF
cdr3_nt: TGTGCCAGCAGCTTGGATGGGACAGGGGTGGACGAGCAGTACTTC

clone_size: .
d_call: .
j_call: TRBJ1-2
v_call: TRBV11-2
cdr3_aa: CASSLDLDSSNYGYTF
cdr3_nt: TGTGCCAGCAGCTTAGATCTGGACAGTTCTAACTATGGCTACACCTTC

clone_size: .
d_call: .
j_call: TRBJ1-5
v_call: TRBV7-2
cdr3_aa: CASSPRTSLSDQPQHF
cdr3_nt: TGTGCCAGCAGCCCACGGACATCTCTTAGCGATCAGCCCCAGCATTTT

clone_size: .
d_call: TRBD2
j_call: TRBJ2-7
v_call: TRBV20-1
cdr3_aa: CSASWPSGSEKYEQYF
cdr3_nt: TGCAGTGCTAGTTGGCCGAGCGGGAGTGAGAAATACGAGCAGTACTTC

clone_size: .
d_call: .
j_call: TRBJ1-1
v_call: TRBV20-1
cdr3_aa: CSASTQGPTEAFF
cdr3_nt: TGCAGTGCTAGTACTCAGGGTCCGACTGAAGCTTTCTTT

clone_size: once
d_call: TRBD1
j_call: TRBJ1-2
v_call: TRBV27
cdr3_aa: CASRRQGSNYGYTF
cdr3_nt: TGTGCCAGCAGGAGACAGGGGTCAAACTATGGCTACACCTTC

clone_size: .
d_call: .
j_call: TRBJ1-1
v_call: TRBV7-2
cdr3_aa: CASSLTENTEAFF
cdr3_nt: TGTGCCAGCAGCTTAACGGAAAACACTGAAGCTTTCTTT

clone_size: .
d_call: .
j_call: TRBJ1-4
v_call: TRBV5-1
cdr3_aa: CASSFGTPPEKLFF
cdr3_nt: TGCGCCAGCAGCTTCGGGACACCTCCAGAAAAACTGTTTTTT

clone_size: .
d_call: TRBD2
j_call: TRBJ2-1
v_call: TRBV6-2/TRBV6-3
cdr3_aa: CASSYGGGGGYNEQFF
cdr3_nt: TGTGCCAGCAGTTATGGTGGCGGGGGAGGATACAATGAGCAGTTCTTC

clone_size: .
d_call: TRBD2
j_call: TRBJ2-1
v_call: TRBV28
cdr3_aa: CASSYTGTRAYEQFF
cdr3_nt: TGTGCCAGCAGTTATACCGGGACTAGAGCTTATGAGCAGTTCTTC

clone_size: .
d_call: .
j_call: TRBJ2-2
v_call: TRBV29-1
cdr3_aa: CSVIGTANKLFF
cdr3_nt: TGCAGCGTTATCGGGACGGCTAATAAGCTGTTTTTT

clone_size: .
d_call: .
j_call: TRBJ1-3
v_call: TRBV25-1
cdr3_aa: CASSEGAGQWNTIYF
cdr3_nt: TGTGCCAGCAGTGAAGGGGCAGGTCAATGGAACACCATATATTTT

clone_size: .
d_call: .
j_call: TRBJ1-3
v_call: TRBV6-5
cdr3_aa: CASSYDPVGSGNTIYF
cdr3_nt: TGTGCCAGCAGTTACGATCCCGTGGGATCTGGAAACACCATATATTTT